The 20 T cell receptor beta chains below all came from one sample that was sequenced in a study of cytomegalovirus exposure and HLA in healthy donors. The study ran its PCR with 60 Vbeta and 13 Jbeta primers. Produced via immunoSEQ multiplex PCR; TCRdb's table is partial and in-frame only. This listing includes about 200,000 clones. The specimen was PBMCs. The origin of the receptors is a girl aged 2-10 years in good health and CMV-seropositive.

The gene calls are TRBV5-1 and TRBJ1-3; possible D gene TRBD1, 6 bases. Trimming took off 1 base at V and 2 bases at J, with 16 bases between the two ends. This CDR3 region has 17 residues. Germline CDR1 reads SGHRS; CDR2 reads YFSETQ. CDR3 nucleotide sequence: TGCGCCAGCAGCTTGTCCCCGTCTAAGGGGGCTGGAAACACCATATATTTT. Translating gives CASSLSPSKGAGNTIYF. Drawing the rest from reference TRBV5-1 and TRBJ1-3, the complete variable domain is KAGVTQTPRYLIKTRGQQVTLSCSPISGHRSVSWYQQTPGQGLQFLFEYFSETQRNKGNFPGRFSGRQFSNSRSEMNVSTLELGDSALYLCASSLSPSKGAGNTIYFGEGSWLTVV.

The chain is built from TRBV2 and TRBJ1-2; TRBD1 aligns across 7 bases. Per germline, CDR1 SNHLY and CDR2 FYNNEI. The CDR3 spans 14 residues. Trimming took 5 bases from V and 4 from J; bases not matched to a gene: 7. CDR3 DNA sequence: TGTGCCAGCAGTACAGGGGAATTAGGCTATGGCTACACCTTC. This translates into CASSTGELGYGYTF.

The DNA for the CDR3 is TGTGCCAGCAGTGAGCAGGGACAGGGGGCCGGTGAGCAGTACTTC. This sequence encodes CASSEQGQGAGEQYF. The chain has TRBV6-1 and TRBJ2-7, with 12 bases lining up with TRBD1. The CDR3 runs 15 residues. CDR1 and CDR2 (germline): MNHNS, SASEGT. V lost 3 bases and J lost 7; bases outside the gene matches: 7.

The J gene is TRBJ2-1, the V gene TRBV6-1, with D hard to call. The V end was cut by 10 bases, the J end by 3 bases, with 19 bases between. This CDR3 is 15 amino acids long. Per germline, CDR1 MNHNS and CDR2 SASEGT. CDR3 coding DNA: TGTGCCACCGATCTCAGCATAACGGGCTACAATGAGCAGTTCTTC. Protein: CATDLSITGYNEQFF.

The V call is TRBV5-1, the J call TRBJ2-2; D is ambiguous. Trimming cost V 1 base and J 4 bases, with 11 bases left between them. CDR3 size: 15 residues. Germline values: CDR1 SGHRS, CDR2 YFSETQ. CDR3 region: CASSLPSSGTGELFF. CDR3 DNA sequence: TGCGCCAGCAGCTTGCCGTCTAGTGGCACCGGGGAGCTGTTTTTT.

By frequency, this clone registers medium-sized. The chain has TRBV11-2 and TRBJ1-5; 12 bases map to TRBD1. The CDR3 runs to 19 residues. Germline V gene lookup returns CDR1 SGHAT and CDR2 FQNNGV. Losses at the gene ends were 4 bases for V and 6 bases for J; bases not matched to a gene: 16. Written as DNA, the CDR3 is TGTGCCAGCAGCTCAGGGGACAGGGGGCAAGGCGCCGTCTGTCAGCCCCAGCATTTT. Protein: CASSSGDRGQGAVCQPQHF.

The chain employs TRBV27 and TRBJ2-2, with a tentative D call TRBD2 (6 bases). V lost 8 bases and J 6 bases, leaving 13 bases between the germline ends. There are 13 residues in the CDR3. In germline, CDR1 is MNHEY, CDR2 SMNVEV (reference sequence). This CDR3 is CASWGTSPGELFF. CDR3 nucleotides: TGTGCCAGCTGGGGTACTAGCCCCGGGGAGCTGTTTTTT.

The gene calls are TRBV28 and TRBJ2-7, with D unresolved. This CDR3 comprises 12 residues. V lost 7 bases and J lost 4, with 11 bases in between. In germline, CDR1 is MDHEN, CDR2 SYDVKM. Here the CDR3 reads CASTTPAYEQYF. CDR3 DNA sequence: TGTGCCAGCACCACTCCCGCGTACGAGCAGTACTTC.

The gene calls are TRBV6-1 and TRBJ2-2; 7 bases are a match to TRBD1. Germline V gene lookup returns CDR1 MNHNS and CDR2 SASEGT. With V trimmed by 5 bases and J by 3 bases, 6 bases remained unmatched. CDR3 size: 15 residues. For the CDR3, the DNA is TGTGCCAGCAGTACCGGGACAGACTACACCGGGGAGCTGTTTTTT. Its protein is CASSTGTDYTGELFF.

This rearrangement joins TRBV10-3 to TRBJ2-3; 8 bases match TRBD1. J gave up 1 base and V 2 bases, and 17 bases lay outside the gene matches. From germline, CDR1 is ENHRY and CDR2 SYGVKD. The CDR3 runs 20 residues. CDR3 amino acids: CAISEKVTGVDPLGTDTQYF. CDR3 in DNA: TGTGCCATCAGTGAGAAGGTGACAGGGGTTGACCCTCTAGGCACAGATACGCAGTATTTT.

This chain uses TRBV28 with TRBJ1-1; D might be TRBD1 (5 bases). The V and J ends lost 8 bases and 1 base respectively, with 14 bases between them. Germline lookup yields CDR1 MDHEN and CDR2 SYDVKM. The CDR3 runs to 14 residues. The CDR3 loop is CASRDWTPNTEAFF. The CDR3 bases are TGTGCCAGCCGCGACTGGACACCGAACACTGAAGCTTTCTTT.

This chain joins TRBV7-9 and TRBJ2-2; D uncertain. Trimming stripped 11 bases from V and 4 bases from J, with 14 bases between. Germline CDR1 and CDR2: SEHNR and FQNEAQ (reference sequence). The CDR3 is 13 amino acids. The DNA of the CDR3 is TGTGCCCCCTTCACGGAGAGCACCGGGGAGCTGTTTTTT. It translates to CAPFTESTGELFF.

This rearrangement joins TRBV5-1 to TRBJ2-5; 10 bases map to TRBD2. Losses at the gene ends were 0 bases for V and 9 bases for J; bases not matched to a gene: 11. The V gene's germline CDR1 is SGHRS and CDR2 YFSETQ. The CDR3 is 16 amino acids. CDR3 loop: CASSLGSSGSQEAQYF. The CDR3 bases are TGCGCCAGCAGCTTGGGCTCTAGCGGGAGCCAGGAGGCCCAGTACTTC.

The chain employs TRBV5-1 and TRBJ2-5, with TRBD2 identical over 11 bases. Germline lookup yields CDR1 SGHRS and CDR2 YFSETQ. The CDR3 consists of 15 residues. V was clipped by 0 bases and J by 3 bases; unmatched bases: 1. The DNA of the CDR3 is TGCGCCAGCAGCTTGGAGACTAGCGGGAAAGAGACCCAGTACTTC. This sequence encodes CASSLETSGKETQYF.

The chain uses TRBV7-9 and TRBJ2-5; 7 bases fit TRBD1. The J call could be wrong; TRBJ2-7 is a better fit for the DNA end. The germline CDR1 and CDR2 sequences are SEHNR and FQNEAQ (reference sequence). The CDR3 covers 15 residues. The CDR3 is CASSSRQGPSYEQYF. The CDR3 bases are TGTGCCAGCAGCTCCCGACAGGGTCCTTCCTACGAGCAGTACTTC.

V gene TRBV7-8 combines with J gene TRBJ2-7; 14 nucleotides match TRBD2. The V and J ends lost 5 bases and 3 bases, in that order; junction bases with no gene match: 9. CDR1 is SGHVS, CDR2 FQNEAQ, per germline. CDR3 length: 17 residues. The CDR3 DNA reads TGTGCCAGCAGCCTGGGACTAGCGGGAGCTGACGGCTACGAGCAGTACTTC. This gives the protein CASSLGLAGADGYEQYF.

The chain has TRBV6-1 and TRBJ2-7, with a tentative D call TRBD1 (6 bases). The CDR3 length is 14 residues. V was shortened by 7 bases and J by 0 bases, with 13 bases between the two germline ends. Germline V gene data show CDR1 as MNHNS and CDR2 as SASEGT. DNA of the CDR3: TGTGCCAGCAAGGGACAAACAGTCTCCTACGAGCAGTACTTC. This encodes CASKGQTVSYEQYF.

The chain joins TRBV27 to TRBJ2-7; TRBD2 matches at 9 bases. V gave up 7 bases and J gave up 2 bases; unmatched junction bases: 9. This CDR3 region has 15 residues. Germline-derived CDR1 and CDR2 are MNHEY and SMNVEV (reference sequence). CDR3 region: CASTPLAGATYEQYF. CDR3 sequence (DNA): TGTGCCAGCACCCCCTTAGCGGGAGCCACCTACGAGCAGTACTTC.

The chain carries TRBV5-5 and TRBJ1-1, with D hard to call. This CDR3 contains 14 residues. Germline V gives CDR1 SGHKS, CDR2 YYEKEE (reference sequence). The V and J ends lost 1 base and 4 bases respectively, with 11 bases between them. The CDR3 protein is CASSLQTFGTEAFF. In nucleotides, the CDR3 is TGTGCCAGCAGCTTGCAGACATTCGGCACTGAAGCTTTCTTT.

This chain uses TRBV5-1 with TRBJ1-3; TRBD1 matches 8 bases. Losses at the gene ends were 3 bases for V and 0 bases for J; bases not matched to a gene: 5. This CDR3 has 16 amino acids. Germline assignment: CDR1 SGHRS and CDR2 YFSETQ. The CDR3 here is CASSSAQGGSGNTIYF. The CDR3 region has the DNA TGCGCCAGCAGCTCTGCACAGGGGGGCTCTGGAAACACCATATATTTT.